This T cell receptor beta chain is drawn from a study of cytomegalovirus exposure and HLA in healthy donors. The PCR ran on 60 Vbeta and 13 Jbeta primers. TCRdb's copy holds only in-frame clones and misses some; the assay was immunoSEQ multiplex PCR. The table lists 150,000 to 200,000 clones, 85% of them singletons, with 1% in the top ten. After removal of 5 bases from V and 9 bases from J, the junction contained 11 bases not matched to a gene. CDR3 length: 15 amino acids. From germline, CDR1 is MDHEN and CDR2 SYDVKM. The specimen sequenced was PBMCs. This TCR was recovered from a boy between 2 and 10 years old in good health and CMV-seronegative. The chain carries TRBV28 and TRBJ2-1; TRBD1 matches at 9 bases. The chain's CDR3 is CASSLRTGALGEQFF. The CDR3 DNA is TGTGCCAGCAGTCTCCGGACAGGGGCGTTAGGTGAGCAGTTCTTC.